The T cell receptor beta chain under discussion was sequenced for a study of blood T cell repertoires in COVID-19. Study at large: There were acute and convalescent COVID-19 samples, and they came from the United States, Italy and Spain. Nucleic acid was either cDNA or gDNA, and it came from T cells, B-cell-depleted T cells, or PBMCs.

Source study methods: Quantification of nucleated cells was approximated via reference gene primer amplification. The repertoire was sequenced with immunoSEQ multiplex PCR; TCRdb's copy has only in-frame clones and lacks some. V and J calls and clone size come straight from that table; D and trimming were deduced from the DNA. The data contain over 300,000 clones, 85% to 90% of them singletons. This TCR was sampled from a man aged 18 to 30 with active or convalescent COVID-19. Material: peripheral blood.

In DNA form, the CDR3 reads TGTGCCAGCAGTCATGGCCGGGCAGGGGGCTTCACCGGGGAGCTGTTTTTT. It encodes CASSHGRAGGFTGELFF. The chain joins TRBV6-6 to TRBJ2-2; 8 nucleotides match TRBD1. Germline CDR1 is MNHNY and CDR2 is SVGAGI (reference sequence). The CDR3 is 17 residues long. V was clipped by 5 bases and J by 4 bases; unmatched bases: 12.